This TCR beta chain was recovered during a study of identical twins. This clonotype appeared a few times. TCRdb reprocessed the 5' RACE reads via MiXCR and lists one record per CDR3 protein. Of about 810,000 distinct CDR3 sequences in the sample, about 12% were seen once. Germline assignment: CDR1 SGHDT and CDR2 YYEEEE. CDR3 length: 15 residues. V lost 0 bases to trimming and J lost 4 bases; unmatched junction nucleotides: 1. This same sample was also part of a study on yellow fever vaccine responses in identical twins.

Sequences were obtained from PBMCs. The TCR comes from a woman between 18 and 29 years old in good health. J is TRBJ1-1 and V is TRBV5-6; 12 bases line up with TRBD1. CDR3 sequence reads: CASSLVGQGATEAFF. As DNA, the CDR3 is TGTGCCAGCAGCTTGGTGGGACAGGGGGCCACTGAAGCTTTCTTT.